The sequence of this T cell receptor (beta chain) was determined in a study of blood T cell repertoires in COVID-19. Study in general: Both acute and convalescent COVID-19 samples were obtained from the United States, Italy and Spain. Nucleic acid was either cDNA or gDNA, and it came from T cells, B-cell-depleted T cells, or PBMCs.

Per the authors' pipeline: The authors estimated nucleated cell counts from reference gene primer amplification. Measured with immunoSEQ multiplex PCR; TCRdb has only the in-frame clones, and not every one. The V and J calls and the clone size are those of that table, but D and trimming were determined from the DNA. The sample lists 250,000 to 400,000 clones, 70% to 90% occurring once. In germline, CDR1 is SGHVS, CDR2 FQNEAQ. This CDR3 is 15 amino acids long. V shed 5 bases, J shed 2 bases, and the junction held 8 bases outside the gene matches. The specimen sequenced was peripheral blood. V is TRBV7-8 and J is TRBJ1-1; TRBD1 matches 7 bases. The sequence derives from a woman in her twenties or thirties with COVID-19, enrolled during active disease. The CDR3 here is CASSTPNRGNTEAFF. CDR3 nucleotide sequence: TGTGCCAGCAGCACCCCAAACAGGGGCAACACTGAAGCTTTCTTT.